These 7 T cell receptor beta chains were sequenced from one sample in a study of blood T cell repertoires in COVID-19. The data were produced by immunoSEQ multiplex PCR, yet TCRdb's version contains in-frame clones alone and is incomplete. The repertoire has around 200,000 clones, around 83% of them found once; the top ten carry roughly 2.9%. Sequenced: peripheral blood. The receptor source for this set is a man aged 50-60 years with active or convalescent COVID-19.

The CDR3 DNA sequence: TGTGCCAGCCGAAGGGAGGGGTCTGGAAACACCATATATTTT. Residues: CASRREGSGNTIYF. This chain connects TRBV7-9 to TRBJ1-3, with TRBD1 as a possible D gene (5 bases). Germline V CDR1 and CDR2: SEHNR, FQNEAQ (reference sequence). CDR3 length: 14 amino acids. V lost 8 bases and J lost 1, with 12 bases in between.

The rearrangement joins TRBV3-1 (or the pseudogene TRBV3-2) to TRBJ1-3; 8 bases are shared with TRBD1. The junction had 6 bases not matched to a gene; V was cut back by 4 bases and J by 4 bases. CDR1 is LGHDT and CDR2 is YNNKEL in the germline V gene (reference sequence). The CDR3 is 15 residues long. CDR3 nucleotides: TGTGCCAGCAGCCCAAAGACAGGGGCGGGAAACACCATATATTTT. The encoded protein is CASSPKTGAGNTIYF.

The chain recombines TRBV7-3 with TRBJ2-2; 7 bases are shared with TRBD2. There are 14 residues in the CDR3. The germline CDR1 and CDR2 sequences are SGHTA and FQGTGA. V lost 4 bases to trimming and J lost 6 bases; unmatched junction nucleotides: 5. The CDR3 coding sequence is TGTGCCAGCAGCTCATCTCGGGAGGCCGGGGAGCTGTTTTTT. Translation gives CASSSSREAGELFF.

This sequence joins TRBV25-1 and TRBJ2-1, with 10 bases fitting TRBD2. The trim removed 7 bases at V and 6 bases at J, leaving 12 bases unmatched. The CDR3 spans 16 residues. The germline V gene encodes CDR1 MGHDK and CDR2 SYGVNS. CDR3 bases: TGTGCCAGCAAGGGTTGGGCTAGCGGGAGTCTCAATGAGCAGTTCTTC. This translates into CASKGWASGSLNEQFF.

The rearrangement uses TRBV4-2 and TRBJ2-1; D unclear. This CDR3 comprises 17 residues. Germline V gives CDR1 LGHNA, CDR2 YNFKEQ. V lost 1 base and J lost 6, with 19 bases in between. CDR3 region: CASSQALAALRSNEQFF. The CDR3 coding sequence is TGTGCCAGCAGCCAAGCCCTCGCAGCGTTGCGTTCCAATGAGCAGTTCTTC.

This chain connects TRBV10-1 to TRBJ2-1, with TRBD2 matching over 9 bases. The CDR3 is made up of 14 amino acids. V was clipped by 3 bases and J by 7 bases; unmatched bases: 4. Germline CDR1 and CDR2: WNHNN and SYGVQD (reference sequence). This CDR3 is CASSDPSGTNEQFF. The CDR3 DNA reads TGCGCCAGCAGTGATCCTAGCGGGACAAATGAGCAGTTCTTC.

The chain's CDR3 is CASSKGMRVTQYF. DNA for the CDR3: TGTGCCAGCAGCAAGGGAATGCGGGTGACCCAGTACTTC. V gene TRBV21-1 combines with J gene TRBJ2-5; TRBD2 is the table's D call, not checked against the DNA. TRBV21-1 is assigned pseudogene status. This CDR3 is 13 amino acids long.